This TCR beta chain appears in the sequencing data of a study of OX40 agonist ivuxolimab in advanced cancers. Overall study context: Every 2 weeks, patients received ivuxolimab intravenously, dosed at 0.01 to 10 mg/kg. General study results and limits: Antigen targets of the expanded peripheral T cells went undetermined.

Concerning this clone: The target antigen is unknown.

Libraries were prepared by immunoSEQ multiplex PCR; TCRdb keeps only in-frame clonotypes and omits some of them. The sample has around 50,000 clones; about 89% are singletons. The CDR3 covers 12 residues. CDR1 MNHEY and CDR2 SVGAGI come from the germline V gene. Trimming left V 0 bases short and J 10 bases short, with 4 bases between. The chain links TRBV6-5 to TRBJ2-6; no clear D gene. The specimen comprised CD4+ or CD8+ T cells sorted from blood, sampled in a trial of the OX40 agonist ivuxolimab. This receptor was taken from an adult with an advanced solid tumor such as melanoma, head and neck, liver or kidney cancer. The DNA of the CDR3 is TGTGCCAGCAGTTACTCCCGGAACGTCCTGACTTTC. Translation: CASSYSRNVLTF.